This note documents a single TCR beta chain sequence. The entry originates in a study of cytomegalovirus exposure and HLA in healthy donors. With 4 bases removed from V and 1 base from J, the gap between germline ends came to 8 bases. This CDR3 is built from 14 residues. Looked up from germline, CDR1 is SGHRS and CDR2 is YFSETQ. This PCR relied on a set of 60 Vbeta primers and 13 Jbeta primers. The table came from immunoSEQ multiplex PCR; TCRdb's copy has only in-frame clones and leaves some out. The repertoire holds more than 150,000 clones, with around 80% as singletons. The clonotype originates from a woman aged 50 to 60 in good health and CMV-seropositive. V usage is TRBV5-1 and J usage is TRBJ2-2, with D uncertain. Input material: PBMCs. This CDR3 reads CASSSNMNTGELFF. The CDR3 DNA is TGCGCCAGCAGCAGCAATATGAACACCGGGGAGCTGTTTTTT.